This is a list of T cell receptor beta chains from one sample in a study of CD8 T cells in ankylosing spondylitis. TCRdb passed the 5' RACE reads through MiXCR, listing each CDR3 protein once. The data hold hundreds of thousands of distinct CDR3 sequences, with 12% observed a single time. The sequenced sample consisted of blood, either unsorted or a sorted T cell fraction (not recorded which). These receptors all stem from a male donor with ankylosing spondylitis. The CDR3 runs from the conserved cysteine through the conserved F or W. The order of the fields is CDR3 DNA, CDR3 protein, clone size, D gene, J gene, V gene. D genes are given only for firm matches. Size is omitted from some rows. Given values are once, few, many or a class for expanded clones.

CDR3 DNA: TGCGCCAGCAGCCGCGGGACAGCCTCCTACGAGCAGTACTTC
CDR3 protein: CASSRGTASYEQYF
clone size: NA
D gene: NA
J gene: TRBJ2-7
V gene: TRBV4-3

CDR3 DNA: TGTGCCAGCAAGGGGCGGTTTTCGACTGAAGCTTTCTTT
CDR3 protein: CASKGRFSTEAFF
clone size: NA
D gene: NA
J gene: TRBJ1-1
V gene: TRBV28

CDR3 DNA: TGTGCCAGCAGCTTATTCGGGACAGGGGGAACCACCGGGGAGCTGTTTTTT
CDR3 protein: CASSLFGTGGTTGELFF
clone size: few
D gene: TRBD1
J gene: TRBJ2-2
V gene: TRBV7-2

CDR3 DNA: TGTGCCAGCAGTTACCGACAGGGAGGCTACACCTTC
CDR3 protein: CASSYRQGGYTF
clone size: few
D gene: TRBD1
J gene: TRBJ1-2
V gene: TRBV6-2/TRBV6-3

CDR3 DNA: TGCAGCGTTGAGTCAGGGGGGCTATGGTACACTGAAGCTTTCTTT
CDR3 protein: CSVESGGLWYTEAFF
clone size: NA
D gene: TRBD1
J gene: TRBJ1-1
V gene: TRBV29-1

CDR3 DNA: TGTGCCAGCTTTGGGCCGTCCTTGGGGTACAATGAGCAGTTCTTC
CDR3 protein: CASFGPSLGYNEQFF
clone size: few
D gene: NA
J gene: TRBJ2-1
V gene: TRBV18

CDR3 DNA: TGCGCCAGCAGCCGAGACCATCGAAGCTCACTAGCGGGAGGTAGAGATACGCAGTATTTT
CDR3 protein: CASSRDHRSSLAGGRDTQYF
clone size: few
D gene: TRBD2
J gene: TRBJ2-3
V gene: TRBV4-3

CDR3 DNA: TGCAGTGCTAGAGATAGTGGCGGGGGAGCCTACGAGCAGTACTTC
CDR3 protein: CSARDSGGGAYEQYF
clone size: NA
D gene: TRBD2
J gene: TRBJ2-7
V gene: TRBV20-1

CDR3 DNA: TGTGCCAGCAGCCGCCGTGACAGCGGGAGAATCAATGAGCAGTTCTTC
CDR3 protein: CASSRRDSGRINEQFF
clone size: many
D gene: TRBD2
J gene: TRBJ2-1
V gene: TRBV7-8

CDR3 DNA: TGTGCCAGCAGACTGTACAATGAGCAGTTCTTC
CDR3 protein: CASRLYNEQFF
clone size: few
D gene: NA
J gene: TRBJ2-1
V gene: TRBV28

CDR3 DNA: TGCAGTGCTAGAGACCAGGGGGGCACCGGGGAGCTGTTTTTT
CDR3 protein: CSARDQGGTGELFF
clone size: NA
D gene: NA
J gene: TRBJ2-2
V gene: TRBV20-1

CDR3 DNA: TGTGCCACCCAGGGCTGGGGGGTCACCGGGGAGCTGTTTTTT
CDR3 protein: CATQGWGVTGELFF
clone size: few
D gene: NA
J gene: TRBJ2-2
V gene: TRBV6-1

CDR3 DNA: TGTGCCAGCAGTTTGATTGCAGGGGGAAACATTCAGTACTTC
CDR3 protein: CASSLIAGGNIQYF
clone size: few
D gene: TRBD1
J gene: TRBJ2-4
V gene: TRBV28

CDR3 DNA: TGTGCCAGCAAGGGGTACCACGAGCAGTACTTC
CDR3 protein: CASKGYHEQYF
clone size: many
D gene: NA
J gene: TRBJ2-7
V gene: TRBV6-5

CDR3 DNA: TGTGCCATCATGGCAACTGGGGCCAACGTCCTGACTTTC
CDR3 protein: CAIMATGANVLTF
clone size: few
D gene: NA
J gene: TRBJ2-6
V gene: TRBV10-3

CDR3 DNA: TGTGCCAGCAGCTTGAACTACAATGAGCAGTTCTTC
CDR3 protein: CASSLNYNEQFF
clone size: many
D gene: NA
J gene: TRBJ2-1
V gene: TRBV5-6

CDR3 DNA: TGCAGCGTTGTGACAGACACCTACAATGAGCAGTTCTTC
CDR3 protein: CSVVTDTYNEQFF
clone size: many
D gene: NA
J gene: TRBJ2-1
V gene: TRBV29-1

CDR3 DNA: TGCGCCAGCAGCCAAGTCAGGCCCGGGGCTGAAGCTTTCTTT
CDR3 protein: CASSQVRPGAEAFF
clone size: many
D gene: NA
J gene: TRBJ1-1
V gene: TRBV4-3

CDR3 DNA: TGTGCCAGCACCTCCCAAAAGCGGGCTTTCTTT
CDR3 protein: CASTSQKRAFF
clone size: NA
D gene: NA
J gene: TRBJ1-1
V gene: TRBV7-9

CDR3 DNA: TGTGCCAGCAGCTTAGTTTGGGGCAGGGGGGAAGAGACCCAGTACTTC
CDR3 protein: CASSLVWGRGEETQYF
clone size: few
D gene: NA
J gene: TRBJ2-5
V gene: TRBV7-2

CDR3 DNA: TGTGCCAGTAGTATAGATACGACCTACTACAATGAGCAGTTCTTC
CDR3 protein: CASSIDTTYYNEQFF
clone size: NA
D gene: NA
J gene: TRBJ2-1
V gene: TRBV19

CDR3 DNA: TGTGCCGGCAGTCCGGCCAGGGACAATAATGAAAAACTGTTTTTT
CDR3 protein: CAGSPARDNNEKLFF
clone size: NA
D gene: NA
J gene: TRBJ1-4
V gene: TRBV11-2

CDR3 DNA: TGCAGTGCATCCCTCCTAGCAACCCATGGTGAGCAGTTCTTC
CDR3 protein: CSASLLATHGEQFF
clone size: many
D gene: NA
J gene: TRBJ2-1
V gene: TRBV20-1

CDR3 DNA: TGTGCCAGCAGCTTAGGGCGGCGGGGGGGCCGATACAATGAGCAGTTCTTC
CDR3 protein: CASSLGRRGGRYNEQFF
clone size: few
D gene: TRBD2
J gene: TRBJ2-1
V gene: TRBV7-2

CDR3 DNA: TGTGCCAGCAGCTCTACCTCGGGGATAGGGCGGGATGGCTACACCTTC
CDR3 protein: CASSSTSGIGRDGYTF
clone size: NA
D gene: NA
J gene: TRBJ1-2
V gene: TRBV6-1

CDR3 DNA: TGTGCCAGCAGCCCGGGACAGATGTACTATGGCTACACCTTC
CDR3 protein: CASSPGQMYYGYTF
clone size: NA
D gene: TRBD1
J gene: TRBJ1-2
V gene: TRBV9